This paragraph reports one T cell receptor beta chain. This record belongs to a study of blood T cell repertoires in COVID-19. As originally analysed: Amplification from reference gene primers served as the basis for estimated nucleated cell counts. Produced via immunoSEQ multiplex PCR; TCRdb's table is partial and in-frame only. V and J calls plus clone size are reproduced from that table; the DNA served to infer D and trimming. This table has around 300,000 clones, approximately 83% appearing once. The CDR3 length is 14 residues. Trimming stripped 5 bases from V and 5 bases from J, with 15 bases between. Germline V lookup: CDR1 MNHEY, CDR2 SVGAGI.

This receptor was taken from a woman under 40 who had recovered from COVID-19. The chain has TRBV6-5 and TRBJ1-1, with D perhaps matching TRBD1 (5 bases). Sequencing used peripheral blood. The CDR3 region is CASSRDSGLTEAFF. For the CDR3, the DNA is TGTGCCAGCAGTCGAGACTCGGGACTAACTGAAGCTTTCTTT.